The 9 T cell receptor beta chains presented below share a single source sample, sequenced in a study of T cell responses to AZD1222 COVID-19 vaccine. Assay: immunoSEQ multiplex PCR; the TCRdb copy retains only in-frame clones and omits some. The sample consists of 70,000 to 95,000 clones, 70% to 90% of them appearing once. This material consisted of peripheral blood, taken 28 days after the second AZD1222 dose. Receptors were obtained from an adult who received the AZD1222 COVID-19 vaccine.

The V and J genes are TRBV12-3 or TRBV12-4 and TRBJ2-3; no clear D. V was cut by 4 bases and J by 2 bases, with 4 bases left in between. The CDR3 has 12 amino acids. CDR3 in DNA: TGTGCCAGCAGTTCCGTCACAGATACGCAGTATTTT. Translated, it gives CASSSVTDTQYF.

V and J are TRBV6-4 and TRBJ1-4; D not certain. Trimming pared 6 bases from V and 5 bases from J, leaving 16 bases between. This CDR3 spans 15 amino acids. The germline V gene has CDR1 MRHNA and CDR2 SNTAGT. The CDR3 sequence: CASRQEDGLNEKLFF. The CDR3 bases are TGTGCCAGCAGACAAGAGGACGGGTTGAATGAAAAACTGTTTTTT.

This clone has more than one count but fewer than ten. This chain joins TRBV6-5 and TRBJ1-2, with 9 bases matching TRBD1. CDR1 is MNHEY and CDR2 is SVGAGI in the germline V gene. The CDR3 spans 16 residues. V dropped 2 bases and J dropped 4; count of bases not matched to a gene: 8. CDR3 region: CASSYRDRDSFYGYTF. The CDR3 coding sequence is TGTGCCAGCAGTTACCGGGACAGGGACTCCTTCTATGGCTACACCTTC.

The chain employs TRBV18 and TRBJ1-1; D not certain. This CDR3 is 13 amino acids long. The germline V gene has CDR1 KGHSH and CDR2 LQKENI. Trimming cost V 3 bases and J 5 bases, with 10 bases left between them. In DNA form, the CDR3 reads TGTGCCAGCTCACCGGCAGGCGGGACTGAAGCTTTCTTT. Translation gives CASSPAGGTEAFF.

CDR3 coding DNA: TGTGCCAGCAGTTTAACACAGAACTATGGCTACACCTTC. Its translation: CASSLTQNYGYTF. This chain joins TRBV12-3 or TRBV12-4 and TRBJ1-2; D uncertain. CDR3 length equals 13 residues. V was trimmed by 2 bases and J by 2 bases, leaving 6 bases between them.

V is TRBV10-2 and J is TRBJ1-2; 11 nucleotides line up with TRBD1. Germline values: CDR1 WSHSY, CDR2 SAAADI. The V segment lost 5 bases and the J segment 6 bases; nucleotides outside the gene matches: 8. CDR3 length: 15 amino acids. CDR3 loop: CASSNRDRGRDGYTF. Written as DNA, the CDR3 is TGCGCCAGCAGTAACCGGGACAGGGGGAGAGATGGCTACACCTTC.

The chain employs TRBV19 and TRBJ2-1; 12 nucleotides line up with TRBD2. After removal of 6 bases from V and 8 bases from J, the junction contained 5 bases not matched to a gene. Germline CDR1 LNHDA, CDR2 SQIVND (reference sequence). The CDR3 spans 14 residues. CDR3: CASSLAGGPHEQFF. Here the CDR3 DNA reads TGTGCCAGTAGCCTAGCGGGGGGGCCCCATGAGCAGTTCTTC. The variable domain in full, with the rest retrieved from reference TRBV19 and TRBJ2-1, is DGGITQSPKYLFRKEGQNVTLSCEQNLNHDAMYWYRQDPGQGLRLIYYSQIVNDFQKGDIAEGYSVSREKKESFPLTVTSAQKNPTAFYLCASSLAGGPHEQFFGPGTRLTVL.

The gene calls are TRBV10-3 and TRBJ1-5; 10 bases map to TRBD1. CDR1 and CDR2 from the germline V gene are ENHRY and SYGVKD. There are 14 residues in the CDR3. Trimming cost V 5 bases and J 4 bases; bases outside gene matches: 2. The CDR3 here is CAISPGQGNQPQHF. The CDR3 DNA follows: TGTGCCATCAGTCCGGGACAGGGGAATCAGCCCCAGCATTTT.

The genes are TRBV9 and TRBJ1-1, with D hard to call. The germline V gene encodes CDR1 SGDLS and CDR2 YYNGEE. CDR3 length: 14 amino acids. V lost 5 bases and J 3 bases, leaving 14 bases between the germline ends. CDR3 sequence reads: CASRRGGGDTEAFF. In nucleotides, the CDR3 is TGTGCCAGCAGGAGAGGTGGAGGCGACACTGAAGCTTTCTTT.